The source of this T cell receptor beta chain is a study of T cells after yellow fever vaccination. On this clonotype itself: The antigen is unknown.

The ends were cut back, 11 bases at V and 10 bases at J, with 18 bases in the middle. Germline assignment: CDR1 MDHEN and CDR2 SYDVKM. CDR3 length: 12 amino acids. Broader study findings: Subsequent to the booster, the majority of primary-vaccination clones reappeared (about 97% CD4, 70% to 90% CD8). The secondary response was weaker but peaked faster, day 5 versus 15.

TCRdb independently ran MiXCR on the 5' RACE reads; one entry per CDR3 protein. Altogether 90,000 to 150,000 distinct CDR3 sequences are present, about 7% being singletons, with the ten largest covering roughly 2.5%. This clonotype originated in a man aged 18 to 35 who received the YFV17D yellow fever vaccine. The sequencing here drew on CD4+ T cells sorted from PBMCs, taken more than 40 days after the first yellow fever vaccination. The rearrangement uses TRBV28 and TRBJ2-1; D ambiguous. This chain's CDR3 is CAYSATTEEQFF. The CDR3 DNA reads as TGTGCCTACAGCGCCACGACTGAGGAGCAGTTCTTC.